Each of the 18 T cell receptor beta chains below was sequenced from the same sample in a study of blood T cell repertoires in COVID-19. The assay was immunoSEQ multiplex PCR, and TCRdb's table has in-frame clones only and misses some. The sample shows some 80,000 clones, about 85% of them seen only once. Sequenced sample: peripheral blood. All receptors derive from a man older than 75 with active or convalescent COVID-19.

This clone was observed a few times. This chain connects TRBV18 to TRBJ1-1; unclear D gene. Trimming pared 6 bases from V and 6 bases from J, leaving 20 bases between. Germline V gene data show CDR1 as KGHSH and CDR2 as LQKENI. The CDR3 runs 15 residues. The CDR3 here is CASSPEGGGWAEAFF. The CDR3 bases are TGTGCCAGCTCTCCCGAGGGCGGAGGGTGGGCTGAAGCTTTCTTT.

The V and J genes are TRBV5-5 and TRBJ1-2; 7 nucleotides line up with TRBD1. CDR1 SGHKS and CDR2 YYEKEE come from the germline V gene (reference sequence). The CDR3 is 14 amino acids. Trimming removed 1 base from V and 7 bases from J; junction bases left unmatched: 7. The CDR3 is CASSLIGQEVGYTF. The DNA of the CDR3 is TGTGCCAGCAGCTTGATCGGACAGGAGGTTGGCTACACCTTC. The full variable domain, rest sourced from reference TRBV5-5 and TRBJ1-2, is DAGVTQSPTHLIKTRGQQVTLRCSPISGHKSVSWYQQVLGQGPQFIFQYYEKEERGRGNFPDRFSARQFPNYSSELNVNALLLGDSALYLCASSLIGQEVGYTFGSGTRLTVV.

This chain links TRBV2 with TRBJ1-2; no clear D gene. The CDR3 runs 11 residues. The germline gives CDR1 SNHLY, CDR2 FYNNEI. V lost 6 bases and J 8 bases, leaving 10 bases between the germline ends. In DNA form, the CDR3 reads TGTGCCAGCAGCCCCGGTCGCGGCTACACCTTC. It encodes CASSPGRGYTF.

The rearrangement joins TRBV5-8 to TRBJ2-5; 8 bases are a match to TRBD1. J lost 2 bases, V lost 4 bases, and 16 bases had no gene match. The length of the CDR3 is 18 residues. Germline V lookup: CDR1 SGHTS, CDR2 YDEGEE. The chain's CDR3 is CASSPTKRFGQGQETQYF. The CDR3 DNA reads as TGTGCCAGCAGCCCAACGAAGAGGTTTGGACAGGGACAAGAGACCCAGTACTTC.

The V and J genes are TRBV7-2 and TRBJ1-3; the D is unclear. CDR1 is SGHTA, CDR2 FQGNSA, per germline. V shed 4 bases and J shed 0 bases, with 4 bases lying between them. CDR3 length: 13 amino acids. CDR3 protein: CASSSLSGNTIYF. The CDR3 DNA reads as TGTGCCAGCAGCTCACTCTCTGGAAACACCATATATTTT.

V usage is TRBV30 and J usage is TRBJ1-2, with 10 bases identical to TRBD1. The CDR3 has 14 amino acids. CDR1 is GTSNPN and CDR2 is SVGIG in the germline V gene (reference sequence). V lost 2 bases and J lost 2; bases outside the gene matches: 2. For the CDR3, the DNA is TGTGCCTGGAGTCTGGGACAGGGGAACTATGGCTACACCTTC. Its translation is CAWSLGQGNYGYTF.

This chain links TRBV6-1 with TRBJ1-6; D is unclear. The CDR3 spans 15 residues. Germline CDR1 reads MNHNS; CDR2 reads SASEGT. Trimming cost V 3 bases and J 10 bases, with 16 bases left between them. The CDR3 reads CASSDPPPVGSPLHF. In DNA form, the CDR3 reads TGTGCCAGCAGTGATCCCCCCCCCGTGGGCTCACCCCTCCACTTT.

This rearrangement joins TRBV23-1 to TRBJ2-7; the D gene is possibly TRBD1 (5 bases). TRBV23-1 is reported as an ORF; its role is uncertain. The germline V and J ends were trimmed by 2 bases and 5 bases, with 13 bases remaining between them. The CDR3 loop spans 14 amino acids. As DNA, the CDR3 is TGCGCCAGCAGTCAACGACAGTCACGCCACGAGCAGTACGTC. This codes for CASSQRQSRHEQYV.

In its sample, this clone was seen once. The genes are TRBV2 and TRBJ2-3; 11 positions match TRBD2. Germline CDR1 reads SNHLY; CDR2 reads FYNNEI. J lost 2 bases, V lost 6 bases, and 1 base had no gene match. This CDR3 has 14 residues. The CDR3 here is CASRLAGATDTQYF. DNA for the CDR3: TGTGCCAGCAGACTAGCGGGGGCCACAGATACGCAGTATTTT.

The rearrangement links TRBV25-1 to TRBJ1-6; D might be TRBD1 (6 bases). V lost 5 bases and J lost 7, with 12 bases in between. Germline V gives CDR1 MGHDK, CDR2 SYGVNS. There are 14 residues in the CDR3. Here the CDR3 DNA reads TGTGCCAGCAGTTCACGGGACACCAATTCACCCCTCCACTTT. Residues: CASSSRDTNSPLHF.

The chain uses TRBV6-1 and TRBJ2-7; 13 bases align to TRBD2. The V and J ends lost 4 bases and 0 bases, in that order; junction bases with no gene match: 3. The CDR3 covers 16 residues. Germline V gene data show CDR1 as MNHNS and CDR2 as SASEGT. The CDR3 bases are TGTGCCAGCAGTGCCGGGACTAGCGGGAACTCCTACGAGCAGTACGTC. Amino acid sequence: CASSAGTSGNSYEQYV.

The count of this clone is one. V and J are TRBV9 and TRBJ2-5; 10 bases are shared with TRBD1. CDR3 length equals 14 residues. With 2 bases clipped from V and 5 bases from J, the junction kept 3 bases outside the gene matches. Germline V gives CDR1 SGDLS, CDR2 YYNGEE. CDR3 sequence: CASSVGGQGETQYF. The CDR3 coding sequence is TGTGCCAGCAGCGTTGGGGGACAGGGGGAGACCCAGTACTTC.

This clone was found a few times. The chain employs TRBV5-1 and TRBJ1-6; TRBD1 is a possible D gene (6 bases). Germline values: CDR1 SGHRS, CDR2 YFSETQ. This CDR3 is 14 amino acids long. Between the trimmed V and J ends, which lost 6 bases and 5 bases, there was a span of 12 bases. The CDR3 sequence: CASTAGVNNSPLHF. CDR3 bases: TGCGCCAGCACTGCAGGGGTGAATAATTCACCCCTCCACTTT.

The chain carries TRBV28 and TRBJ1-5, with D unclear. CDR1 and CDR2 (germline): MDHEN, SYDVKM. CDR3 size: 14 residues. The V end was cut by 3 bases, the J end by 3 bases, with 9 bases between. CDR3 residues: CASSLGGTNQPQHF. CDR3 DNA: TGTGCCAGCAGTTTGGGAGGAACCAATCAGCCCCAGCATTTT.

This clone was counted once. The chain has TRBV4-1 and TRBJ1-1; TRBD1 matches 11 bases. Germline V gene lookup returns CDR1 MGHRA and CDR2 YSYEKL. After removal of 4 bases from V and 5 bases from J, the junction contained 6 bases not matched to a gene. The CDR3 sequence is 15 residues long. The CDR3 spells CASSPGQGAGTEAFF. DNA of the CDR3: TGCGCCAGCAGCCCAGGACAGGGGGCCGGGACTGAAGCTTTCTTT.

The rearrangement links TRBV19 to TRBJ1-6, with 9 bases that match TRBD1. CDR3 length: 15 residues. Germline V gene data show CDR1 as LNHDA and CDR2 as SQIVND (reference sequence). V gave up 4 bases and J gave up 9 bases; unmatched junction bases: 7. In DNA, the CDR3 is TGTGCCAGTAGTACTGATGGGACAGGGAGTTCACCCCTCCACTTT. Its protein is CASSTDGTGSSPLHF.

The chain joins TRBV19 to TRBJ1-4; D perhaps matches TRBD1 (6 bases). The germline V gene has CDR1 LNHDA and CDR2 SQIVND (reference sequence). Trimming pared 10 bases from V and 3 bases from J, leaving 18 bases between. The CDR3 covers 15 residues. In nucleotides, the CDR3 is TGTGCCACCCAGATCGGGACATGGGCTAATGAAAAACTGTTTTTT. Encoded protein: CATQIGTWANEKLFF.

A note on this clone: Within the sample, other DNA sequences also encode this same CDR3. The chain joins TRBV18 to TRBJ2-3; D ambiguous. This CDR3 is 12 amino acids long. V lost 6 bases to trimming and J lost 0 bases, with 4 bases between them. Germline CDR1 and CDR2: KGHSH and LQKENI. CDR3 residues: CASSPSTDTQYF. In nucleotides, the CDR3 is TGTGCCAGCTCCCCGAGCACAGATACGCAGTATTTT.